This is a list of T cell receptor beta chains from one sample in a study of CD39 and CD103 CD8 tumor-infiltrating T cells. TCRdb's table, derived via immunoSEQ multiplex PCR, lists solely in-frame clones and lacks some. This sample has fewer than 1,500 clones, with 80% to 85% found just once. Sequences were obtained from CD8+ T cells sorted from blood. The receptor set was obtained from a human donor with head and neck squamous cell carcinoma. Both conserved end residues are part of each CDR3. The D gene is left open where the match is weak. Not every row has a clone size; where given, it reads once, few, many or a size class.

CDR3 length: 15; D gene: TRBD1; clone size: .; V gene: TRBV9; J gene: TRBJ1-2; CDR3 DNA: TGTGCCAGCAGCCAACGACAGGGGTGGCCCTATGGCTACACCTTC; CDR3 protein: CASSQRQGWPYGYTF
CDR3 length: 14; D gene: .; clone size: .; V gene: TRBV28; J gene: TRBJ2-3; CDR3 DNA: TGTGCCAGCAGTCCAGATTCTAGCACAGATACGCAGTATTTT; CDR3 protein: CASSPDSSTDTQYF
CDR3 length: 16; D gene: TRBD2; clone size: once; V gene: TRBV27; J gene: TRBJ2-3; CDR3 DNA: TGTGCCAGCAGCTCTAGCGGGGGTTTTCTTTCGGATACGCAGTATTTT; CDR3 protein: CASSSSGGFLSDTQYF
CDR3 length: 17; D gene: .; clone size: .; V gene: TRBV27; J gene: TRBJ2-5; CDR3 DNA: TGTGCCAGCAGTCCGTACCCCGGACAGCACTTTCAAGAGACCCAGTACTTC; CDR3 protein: CASSPYPGQHFQETQYF
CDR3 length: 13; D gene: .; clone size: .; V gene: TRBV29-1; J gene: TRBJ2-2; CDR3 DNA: TGCAGCGTCACGGGACCGAACACCGGGGAGCTGTTTTTT; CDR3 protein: CSVTGPNTGELFF
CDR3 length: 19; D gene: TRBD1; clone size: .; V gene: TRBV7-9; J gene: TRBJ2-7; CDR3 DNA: TGTGCCAGCAGCCTCCTTAGGGAAGGACAGGGGTTTATTCCCTACGAGCAGTACTTC; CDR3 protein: CASSLLREGQGFIPYEQYF
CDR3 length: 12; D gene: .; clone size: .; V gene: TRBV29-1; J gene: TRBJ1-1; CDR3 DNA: TGCAGCGTTGTTTCAGGGCCCACTGAAGCTTTCTTT; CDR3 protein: CSVVSGPTEAFF
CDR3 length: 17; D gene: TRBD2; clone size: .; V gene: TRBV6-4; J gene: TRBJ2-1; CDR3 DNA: TGTGCCAGCAGTGACTCGCCTAGCGGGGGCCATTACAATGAGCAGTTCTTC; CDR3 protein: CASSDSPSGGHYNEQFF
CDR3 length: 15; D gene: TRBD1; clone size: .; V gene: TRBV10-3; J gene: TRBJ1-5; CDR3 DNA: TGTGCCATCAGTGAGACGGGACAGGGAAATCAGCCCCAGCATTTT; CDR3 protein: CAISETGQGNQPQHF
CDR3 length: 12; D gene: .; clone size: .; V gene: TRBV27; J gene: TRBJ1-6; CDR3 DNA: TGTGCCAGCAGTCCCTCAGGTTCACCCCTCCACTTT; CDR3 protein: CASSPSGSPLHF
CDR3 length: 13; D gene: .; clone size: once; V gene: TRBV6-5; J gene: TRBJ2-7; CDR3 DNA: TGTGCCAGCAGTTACTCGAAATGGGGCGAGCAGTACTTC; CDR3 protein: CASSYSKWGEQYF
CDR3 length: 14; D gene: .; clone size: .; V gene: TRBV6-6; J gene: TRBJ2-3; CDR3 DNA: TGTGCCAGCAGATATGCGAGGAGGACAGATACGCAGTATTTT; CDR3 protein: CASRYARRTDTQYF
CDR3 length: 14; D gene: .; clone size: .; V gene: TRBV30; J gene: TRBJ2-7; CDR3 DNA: TGTGCCTGGAGTGTACGTGACGGTCTCTACGAGCAGTACTTC; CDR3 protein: CAWSVRDGLYEQYF
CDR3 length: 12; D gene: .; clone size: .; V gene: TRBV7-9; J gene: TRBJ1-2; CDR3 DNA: TGTGCCAGCAGCACTGCCGGAGATGGCTACACCTTC; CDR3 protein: CASSTAGDGYTF
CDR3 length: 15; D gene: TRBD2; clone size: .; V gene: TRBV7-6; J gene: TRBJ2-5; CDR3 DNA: TGTGCCAGCAGCTTATCTAGCGGGTACCAAGAGACCCAGTACTTC; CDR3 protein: CASSLSSGYQETQYF
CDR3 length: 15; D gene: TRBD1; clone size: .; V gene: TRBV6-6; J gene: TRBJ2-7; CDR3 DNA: TGTGCCAGCAGTTCCCCGGACAGGGCCCCCTACGAGCAGTACTTC; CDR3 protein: CASSSPDRAPYEQYF
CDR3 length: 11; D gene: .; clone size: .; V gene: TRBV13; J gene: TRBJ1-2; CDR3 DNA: TGTGCCAGCAGCCCCCTGGACGGCTACACCTTC; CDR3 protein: CASSPLDGYTF
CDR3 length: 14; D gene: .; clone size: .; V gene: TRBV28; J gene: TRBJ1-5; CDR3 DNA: TGTGCCAGCAGTTTCTGGGGGCCCAATCAGCCCCAGCATTTT; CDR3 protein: CASSFWGPNQPQHF
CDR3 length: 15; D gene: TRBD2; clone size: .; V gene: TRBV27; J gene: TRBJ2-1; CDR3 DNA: TGTGCCAGCAGGCGGGGGGCTAACTCCTACAATGAGCAGTTCTTC; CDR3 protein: CASRRGANSYNEQFF
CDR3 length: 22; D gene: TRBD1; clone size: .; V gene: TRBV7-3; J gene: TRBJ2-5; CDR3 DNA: TGTGCCAGCAGCTTAGGCCCCGGGACAGGGTTGTTAGGCTCCGTGGTTCAAGAGACCCAGTACTTC; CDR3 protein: CASSLGPGTGLLGSVVQETQYF
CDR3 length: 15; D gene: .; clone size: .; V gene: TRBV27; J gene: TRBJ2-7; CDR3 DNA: TGTGCCAGCAGTGAAGCTGCGGGGCTCTCCTACGAGCAGTACTTC; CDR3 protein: CASSEAAGLSYEQYF
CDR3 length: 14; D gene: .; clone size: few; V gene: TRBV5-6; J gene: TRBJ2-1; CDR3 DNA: TGTGCCAGCAGCTTGGTGAGTTCCTACAATGAGCAGTTCTTC; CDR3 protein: CASSLVSSYNEQFF
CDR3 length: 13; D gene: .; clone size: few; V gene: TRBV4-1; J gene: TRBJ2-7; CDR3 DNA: TGCGCCAGCAGCCAAGGGTCCGGCTACGAGCAGTACTTC; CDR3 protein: CASSQGSGYEQYF
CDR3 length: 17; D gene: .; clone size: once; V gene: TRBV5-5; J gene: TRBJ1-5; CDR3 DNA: TGTGCCAGCAGCTTGGGTCCCGGGGGTTATAGCAATCAGCCCCAGCATTTT; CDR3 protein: CASSLGPGGYSNQPQHF
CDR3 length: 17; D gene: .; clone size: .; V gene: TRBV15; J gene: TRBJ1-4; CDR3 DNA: TGTGCCACCAGCAGACCATCGAGCGGGACACCAAATGAAAAACTGTTTTTT; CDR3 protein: CATSRPSSGTPNEKLFF
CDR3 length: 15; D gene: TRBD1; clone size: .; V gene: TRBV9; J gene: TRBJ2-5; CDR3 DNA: TGTGCCAGCAGCGGACCCTACAGGGGTGGCGAGACCCAGTACTTC; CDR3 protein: CASSGPYRGGETQYF
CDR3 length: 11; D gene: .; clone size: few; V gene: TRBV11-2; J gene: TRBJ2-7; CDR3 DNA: TGTGCCAGCAGCTTACTGTACGAGCAGTACTTC; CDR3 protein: CASSLLYEQYF
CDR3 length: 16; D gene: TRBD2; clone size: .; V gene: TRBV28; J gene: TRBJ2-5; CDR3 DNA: TGTGCCAGCACCGGGACTAGCGGGGGGTCTCAAGAGACCCAGTACTTC; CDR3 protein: CASTGTSGGSQETQYF
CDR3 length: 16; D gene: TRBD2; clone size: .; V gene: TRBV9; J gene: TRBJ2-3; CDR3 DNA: TGTGCCAGCTCTACCGTAGGACTAGCGGTAACAGATACGCAGTATTTT; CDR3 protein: CASSTVGLAVTDTQYF
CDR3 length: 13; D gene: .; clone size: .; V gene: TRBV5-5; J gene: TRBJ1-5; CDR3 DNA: TGTGCCAGCAGCCCGGACAGAGATCAGCCCCAGCATTTT; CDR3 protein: CASSPDRDQPQHF
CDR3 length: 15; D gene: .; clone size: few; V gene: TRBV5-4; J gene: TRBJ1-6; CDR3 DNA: TGTGCCAGCAGACTTCTACCCTCCTATAATTCACCCCTCCACTTT; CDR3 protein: CASRLLPSYNSPLHF
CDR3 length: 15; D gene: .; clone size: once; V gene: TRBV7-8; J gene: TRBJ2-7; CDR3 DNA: TGTGCCAGCAGCCCCTCTCCGGGACGGCGCTACGAGCAGTACTTC; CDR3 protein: CASSPSPGRRYEQYF
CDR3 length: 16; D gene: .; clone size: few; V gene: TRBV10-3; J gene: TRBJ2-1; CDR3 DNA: TGTGCCATCAGTGTATGGGGAGTCTACTCCTACAATGAGCAGTTCTTC; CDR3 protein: CAISVWGVYSYNEQFF
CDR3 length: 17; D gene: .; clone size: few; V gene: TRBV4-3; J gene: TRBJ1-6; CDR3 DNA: TGCGCCAGCAGCCAAGACGCGGTGAGCTCCTATAATTCACCCCTCCACTTT; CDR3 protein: CASSQDAVSSYNSPLHF
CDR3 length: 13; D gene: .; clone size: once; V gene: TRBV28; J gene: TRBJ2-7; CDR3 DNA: TGTGCCAGCAGTCCTAACAGGGTTAACGAGCAGTACTTC; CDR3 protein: CASSPNRVNEQYF
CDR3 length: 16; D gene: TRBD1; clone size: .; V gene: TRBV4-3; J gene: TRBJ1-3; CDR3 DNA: TGCGCCAGCAGCCAAGATCCTACAGGGGCTGGAAACACCATATATTTT; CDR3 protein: CASSQDPTGAGNTIYF
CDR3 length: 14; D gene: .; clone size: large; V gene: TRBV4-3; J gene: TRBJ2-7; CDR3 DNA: TGCGCCAGCAGCCAAGATAAGCTCTCCTACGAGCAGTACTTC; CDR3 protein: CASSQDKLSYEQYF
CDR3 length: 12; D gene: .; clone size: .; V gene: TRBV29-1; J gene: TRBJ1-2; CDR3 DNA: TGCAGCGTTGAAGCTTCTAACTATGGCTACACCTTC; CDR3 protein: CSVEASNYGYTF
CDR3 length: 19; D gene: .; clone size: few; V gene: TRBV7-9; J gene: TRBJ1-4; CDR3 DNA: TGTGCCAGCAGCGGATACGGTGGTCCAGGGTTTCGGAATGATGAAAAACTGTTTTTT; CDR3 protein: CASSGYGGPGFRNDEKLFF
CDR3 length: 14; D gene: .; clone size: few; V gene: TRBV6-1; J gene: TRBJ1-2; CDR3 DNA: TGTGCCAGCAGTCAACTCGGGACGGTCTATGGCTACACCTTC; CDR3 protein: CASSQLGTVYGYTF
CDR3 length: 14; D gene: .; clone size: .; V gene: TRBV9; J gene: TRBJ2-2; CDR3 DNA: TGTGCCAGCAGCGGGGGAGCGAACACCGGGGAGCTGTTTTTT; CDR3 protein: CASSGGANTGELFF
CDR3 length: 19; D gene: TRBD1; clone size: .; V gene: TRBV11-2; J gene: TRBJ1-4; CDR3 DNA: TGTGCCAGCAGCTTTCTTTCCGGGACAGGGGGCCGCCCTAATGAAAAACTGTTTTTT; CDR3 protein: CASSFLSGTGGRPNEKLFF
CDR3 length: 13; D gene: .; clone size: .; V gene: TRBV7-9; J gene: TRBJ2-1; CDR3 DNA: TGTGCCAGCAGCCCGCTACAGCGGAATGAGCAGTTCTTC; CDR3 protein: CASSPLQRNEQFF
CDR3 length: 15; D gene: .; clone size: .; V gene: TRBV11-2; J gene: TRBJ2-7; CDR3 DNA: TGTGCCAGCACCCCGTCCCGGGCGAGCTCCTACGAGCAGTACTTC; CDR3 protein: CASTPSRASSYEQYF
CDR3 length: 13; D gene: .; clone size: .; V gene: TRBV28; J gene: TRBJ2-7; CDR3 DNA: TGTGCCAGCAGTTTCTCCACAGGGAGTGAGCAGTACTTC; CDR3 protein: CASSFSTGSEQYF
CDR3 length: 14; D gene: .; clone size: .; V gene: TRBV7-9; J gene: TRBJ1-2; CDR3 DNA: TGTGCCAGCAGCCCATTAGCTGAAAACTATGGCTACACCTTC; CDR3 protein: CASSPLAENYGYTF
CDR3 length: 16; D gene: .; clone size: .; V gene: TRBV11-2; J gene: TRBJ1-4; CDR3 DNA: TGTGCCAGCAGGCACATAGGGGGGGCAGCTAATGAAAAACTGTTTTTT; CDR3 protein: CASRHIGGAANEKLFF
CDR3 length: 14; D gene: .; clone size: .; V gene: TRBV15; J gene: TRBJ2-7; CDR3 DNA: TGTGCCACCAGCAGAGGCGGCGACTCCTACGAGCAGTACTTC; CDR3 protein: CATSRGGDSYEQYF